The 30 T cell receptor beta chains below all came from one sample that was sequenced in a study of sequential checkpoint blockade in melanoma (dated by TCRdb to about 2019). Taken with the paper, the label for treatment or condition translates to: randomized to nivolumab then ipilimumab (arm A) or the reverse (arm B). Receptor amplification or capture employed the immunoSEQ multiplex PCR assay. Imported from immuneACCESS, the table was reduced by TCRdb to in-frame sequences with V and J called. These copies leave out some clones; in studies compared against another copy, an unresolved V gene accounts for under half, and the cause of the remainder is not known. This sample lists 25,000 to 35,000 clones; more than 60% were detected once. In total, the top ten clones hold roughly 23% of the sample. This sample comprised CD8+ T cells sorted from blood (inferred from file names), obtained from a patient given nivolumab and ipilimumab in sequence. These receptors originate from a human donor with melanoma.

The chain links TRBV7-2 to TRBJ1-2; tentatively, D is TRBD1 (5 bases). V lost 7 bases and J 0 bases, leaving 27 bases between the germline ends. This CDR3 comprises 19 residues. Germline values: CDR1 SGHTA, CDR2 FQGNSA. CDR3: CASTKWGEWPNLSNYGYTF. The CDR3, as DNA: TGTGCCAGCACCAAATGGGGGGAGTGGCCCAACCTATCTAACTATGGCTACACCTTC.

The genes are TRBV19 and TRBJ1-2; 10 bases fit TRBD1. The CDR3 covers 14 residues. Trimming at V came to 5 bases and at J to 4 bases, leaving 4 bases not matched to a gene. Germline CDR1 LNHDA, CDR2 SQIVND (reference sequence). The CDR3 loop reads CASSPGQGTYGYTF. Written as DNA, the CDR3 is TGTGCCAGTAGTCCGGGACAGGGGACCTATGGCTACACCTTC.

The V gene is TRBV27, the J gene TRBJ1-5; TRBD1 is a possible D gene (5 bases). Germline V gives CDR1 MNHEY, CDR2 SMNVEV (reference sequence). Trimming left V 6 bases short and J 6 bases short, with 18 bases between. The CDR3 covers 15 residues. The CDR3: CASSMGGSGGQPQHF. DNA of the CDR3: TGTGCCAGCAGCATGGGAGGGTCTGGGGGTCAGCCCCAGCATTTT.

By sample share, this clone is large. The V gene is TRBV7-3, the J gene TRBJ1-1; 9 nucleotides match TRBD1. With V trimmed by 5 bases and J by 4 bases, 2 bases remained unmatched. The CDR3 totals 13 residues. From germline, CDR1 is SGHTA and CDR2 FQGTGA. In DNA form, the CDR3 reads TGTGCCAGCAGCCCGACAGGGGGCACTGAAGCTTTCTTT. Translated: CASSPTGGTEAFF.

The chain combines TRBV4-1 with TRBJ2-5; 8 positions agree with TRBD2. Near its end, the DNA agrees better with TRBJ2-7, so the J call may be wrong. The V gene's germline CDR1 is MGHRA and CDR2 YSYEKL. This CDR3 region has 15 residues. CDR3 sequence: CASSQVAGNSYEQYF. The CDR3 coding sequence is TGCGCCAGCAGCCAAGTAGCGGGAAACTCCTACGAGCAGTACTTC.

The chain has TRBV27 and TRBJ1-2, with 8 nucleotides matching TRBD1. The CDR3 is made up of 14 amino acids. CDR1 is MNHEY, CDR2 SMNVEV, per germline (reference sequence). J was trimmed by 2 bases and V by 6 bases; bases with no gene match: 5. CDR3 loop: CASRGRDRNYGYTF. DNA for the CDR3: TGTGCCAGCAGGGGCCGGGACAGGAACTATGGCTACACCTTC.

A few counts support this clone. The V gene is TRBV7-2, the J gene TRBJ2-1, with TRBD1 identical over 10 bases. Germline-derived CDR1 and CDR2 are SGHTA and FQGNSA. Trimming at V came to 5 bases and at J to 7 bases, leaving 8 bases not matched to a gene. The CDR3 is 15 amino acids. CDR3 amino acids: CASSIMTGGPNEQFF. CDR3 nucleotides: TGTGCCAGCAGCATAATGACAGGGGGCCCAAATGAGCAGTTCTTC.

V is TRBV29-1 and J is TRBJ2-3; a possible D gene is TRBD1 (6 bases). The CDR3 covers 15 residues. V lost 1 base and J lost 1, with 12 bases in between. Germline V CDR1 and CDR2: SQVTM, ANQGSEA. CDR3 in DNA: TGCAGCGTTGAAGGGGGAGCAGGGGGCACAGATACGCAGTATTTT. Its translation: CSVEGGAGGTDTQYF.

The chain is built from TRBV28 and TRBJ1-1; D ambiguous. The germline V gene has CDR1 MDHEN and CDR2 SYDVKM. The CDR3 covers 15 residues. Trimming took off 4 bases at V and 1 base at J, with 13 bases between the two ends. CDR3: CASSSSEATNTEAFF. The CDR3 bases are TGTGCCAGCAGTTCCTCGGAGGCGACGAACACTGAAGCTTTCTTT.

The chain is built from TRBV6-5 and TRBJ2-2; unclear D gene. The CDR3 covers 13 residues. Germline values: CDR1 MNHEY, CDR2 SVGAGI. Trimming cost V 4 bases and J 8 bases, with 11 bases left between them. Here the CDR3 DNA reads TGTGCCAGCAGTTGGGCAGACCGGGGGGAGCTGTTTTTT. Translating gives CASSWADRGELFF.

Details on this clone: Within the sample, other DNA sequences also encode this same CDR3. CDR3 DNA: TGTGCCAGCAGCTCATCCAGGACAGGGGATGGCTACACCTTC. Translation gives CASSSSRTGDGYTF. The V gene is TRBV7-2, the J gene TRBJ1-2; 9 nucleotides line up with TRBD1. V was pared by 4 bases and J by 6 bases, with 6 bases of the junction left unmatched. The length of the CDR3 is 14 residues. The V gene's germline CDR1 is SGHTA and CDR2 FQGNSA.

The V gene is TRBV27, the J gene TRBJ2-3; TRBD2 matches 8 bases. The CDR3 totals 16 residues. V lost 5 bases to trimming and J lost 1 base; unmatched junction nucleotides: 8. Germline values: CDR1 MNHEY, CDR2 SMNVEV (reference sequence). Here the CDR3 reads CASSPPTGRGTDTQYF. As DNA, the CDR3 is TGTGCCAGCAGTCCCCCAACCGGGAGGGGCACAGATACGCAGTATTTT.

This clone was found a few times. The chain is built from TRBV28 and TRBJ1-6; 7 bases agree with TRBD1. The CDR3 is made up of 14 amino acids. Losses at the gene ends were 6 bases for V and 10 bases for J; bases not matched to a gene: 9. Germline V gene data show CDR1 as MDHEN and CDR2 as SYDVKM. CDR3 nucleotide sequence: TGTGCCAGCAGCTGGTGGGGACAGTCCTCACCCCTCCACTTT. This encodes CASSWWGQSSPLHF.

The chain carries TRBV5-5 and TRBJ2-6; TRBD2 is a possible D gene (6 bases). Germline CDR1 is SGHKS and CDR2 is YYEKEE (reference sequence). The CDR3 loop spans 18 amino acids. Trimming removed 2 bases at V and 0 bases at J, with 15 bases between. The DNA of the CDR3 is TGTGCCAGCAGCTTAGTCCCGGGGGTTGGCTCTGGGGCCAACGTCCTGACTTTC. Encoded protein: CASSLVPGVGSGANVLTF. Combining the CDR3 with reference TRBV5-5 and TRBJ2-6 gives the whole variable domain DAGVTQSPTHLIKTRGQQVTLRCSPISGHKSVSWYQQVLGQGPQFIFQYYEKEERGRGNFPDRFSARQFPNYSSELNVNALLLGDSALYLCASSLVPGVGSGANVLTFGAGSRLTVL.

This chain uses TRBV28 with TRBJ1-6, with 10 nucleotides matching TRBD1. The germline V gene encodes CDR1 MDHEN and CDR2 SYDVKM. The CDR3 extends over 15 amino acids. The V segment lost 7 bases and the J segment 8 bases; nucleotides outside the gene matches: 8. CDR3 amino acids: CASTSFGTGDSPLHF. In DNA form, the CDR3 reads TGTGCCAGCACCTCTTTCGGGACAGGGGATTCACCCCTCCACTTT.

The chain is built from TRBV27 and TRBJ2-7, with a tentative D call TRBD2 (5 bases). The CDR3 spans 14 residues. Per the germline V gene, CDR1 is MNHEY and CDR2 is SMNVEV (reference sequence). V shed 0 bases and J shed 6 bases, with 12 bases lying between them. The CDR3 reads CASSLSASHGEQYF. The DNA of the CDR3 is TGTGCCAGCAGTTTATCGGCTAGCCATGGCGAGCAGTACTTC.

This chain connects TRBV27 to TRBJ2-1; 9 bases map to TRBD1. The germline V gene has CDR1 MNHEY and CDR2 SMNVEV (reference sequence). V lost 0 bases to trimming and J lost 7 bases; unmatched junction nucleotides: 7. This CDR3 has 16 amino acids. The CDR3 loop is CASSLSMGDRVNEQFF. The CDR3 DNA is TGTGCCAGCAGTTTATCGATGGGGGACAGGGTGAATGAGCAGTTCTTC.

This chain connects TRBV28 to TRBJ2-5; unclear D gene. CDR1 is MDHEN and CDR2 is SYDVKM in the germline V gene. V gave up 3 bases and J gave up 2 bases, with 7 bases separating them. The CDR3 spans 13 residues. The CDR3 DNA reads TGTGCCAGCAGTTTTCTTTTTCAAGAGACCCAGTACTTC. It translates to CASSFLFQETQYF.

Comments on this clone: The junction and the germline gene differ at one end; a read error may be behind it. The chain combines TRBV5-6 with TRBJ2-5, with D possibly TRBD2 on 7 matching bases. CDR3 length: 15 amino acids. The germline gives CDR1 SGHDT, CDR2 YYEEEE. CDR3 DNA sequence: TGTGCCAGCAGCTTACGGAGGGGGGGGGCCTACGAGCAGGACTTC. Its protein is CASSLRRGGAYEQDF.

This sequence joins TRBV4-1 and TRBJ2-1; TRBD2 aligns across 11 bases. Germline V gives CDR1 MGHRA, CDR2 YSYEKL. V lost 2 bases, J lost 2 bases, and 8 bases stayed unmatched. The CDR3 covers 18 residues. CDR3 residues: CASSQPFSSGGPYNEQFF. The CDR3 nucleotides read TGCGCCAGCAGCCAACCCTTTTCTAGCGGGGGGCCCTACAATGAGCAGTTCTTC.

The chain uses TRBV2 and TRBJ2-5; D is perhaps TRBD2 (7 bases). Deletions cut 4 bases from V and 4 bases from J, with 13 bases between. Germline CDR1 reads SNHLY; CDR2 reads FYNNEI. This CDR3 comprises 14 residues. CDR3 protein: CASSVGGRRETQYF. In DNA form, the CDR3 reads TGTGCCAGCAGTGTGGGGGGGCGGAGAGAGACCCAGTACTTC.

The chain has TRBV28 and TRBJ1-1; 7 bases map to TRBD1. The CDR3 has 13 residues. Germline V lookup: CDR1 MDHEN, CDR2 SYDVKM. Losses at the gene ends were 6 bases for V and 4 bases for J; bases not matched to a gene: 5. The CDR3 sequence: CASSDRAGTEAFF. CDR3 coding DNA: TGTGCCAGCAGCGACAGGGCAGGCACTGAAGCTTTCTTT.

The sample holds one count of this clone. This rearrangement joins TRBV4-3 to TRBJ2-3; perhaps TRBD2 as D (6 bases). The length of the CDR3 is 16 residues. Germline loops: CDR1 LGHNA, CDR2 YSLEER. Trimming removed 0 bases from V and 0 bases from J, with 10 bases in between. This CDR3 reads CASSQEAGPSTDTQYF. The CDR3 nucleotides are TGCGCCAGCAGCCAAGAGGCGGGACCTAGCACAGATACGCAGTATTTT.

In its sample, this clone was seen once. This chain connects TRBV19 to TRBJ2-7, with TRBD2 identical over 7 bases. The CDR3 spans 15 residues. Germline V CDR1 and CDR2: LNHDA, SQIVND (reference sequence). The trim removed 1 base at V and 2 bases at J, leaving 5 bases unmatched. CDR3 nucleotide sequence: TGTGCCAGTAGTATAGGGGCGGGAGCCCCCTACGAGCAGTACTTC. This translates into CASSIGAGAPYEQYF.

J is TRBJ2-2 and V is TRBV9, with 7 bases that match TRBD1. The CDR3 is 14 amino acids. Germline V gene sequence: CDR1 SGDLS, CDR2 YYNGEE. Trimming took 3 bases from V and 6 from J; bases not matched to a gene: 5. The CDR3 spells CASSAETGPGELFF. In DNA, the CDR3 is TGTGCCAGCAGCGCCGAGACAGGGCCCGGGGAGCTGTTTTTT.

In nucleotides, the CDR3 is TGTGCCAGCAGCGCAACAGACAGGCCCTCTGGGGCCAACGTCCTGACTTTC. It is translated as CASSATDRPSGANVLTF. The chain joins TRBV9 to TRBJ2-6; maybe TRBD1 (6 bases). The CDR3 has 17 amino acids. The V end lost 3 bases, the J end lost 0 bases, and 13 bases lay between the germline ends. The germline CDR1 and CDR2 sequences are SGDLS and YYNGEE. Complete variable domain (other parts from reference TRBV9 and TRBJ2-6): DSGVTQTPKHLITATGQRVTLRCSPRSGDLSVYWYQQSLDQGLQFLIQYYNGEERAKGNILERFSAQQFPDLHSELNLSSLELGDSALYFCASSATDRPSGANVLTFGAGSRLTVL.

V and J are TRBV5-5 and TRBJ1-2; maybe TRBD1 (6 bases). Germline V gives CDR1 SGHKS, CDR2 YYEKEE (reference sequence). The germline V and J ends were trimmed by 4 bases and 4 bases, with 11 bases remaining between them. This CDR3 spans 13 amino acids. CDR3 sequence: CASSQTGTYGYTF. Written as DNA, the CDR3 is TGTGCCAGCAGCCAAACAGGGACCTATGGCTACACCTTC.

This sequence joins TRBV6-5 and TRBJ1-6, with 11 nucleotides matching TRBD1. V was clipped by 6 bases and J by 9 bases; unmatched bases: 4. This CDR3 is built from 14 residues. CDR1 MNHEY and CDR2 SVGAGI come from the germline V gene. The CDR3 sequence is CASSSGTGGSPLHF. The CDR3 bases are TGTGCCAGCAGCTCCGGGACAGGGGGTTCACCCCTCCACTTT.

This clone is a singleton in its sample. The genes are TRBV7-9 and TRBJ2-3; D might be TRBD2 (6 bases). V lost 2 bases, J lost 0 bases, and 9 bases lay in between. In germline, CDR1 is SEHNR, CDR2 FQNEAQ (reference sequence). The CDR3 sequence is 15 residues long. In DNA, the CDR3 is TGTGCCAGCAGCTTACGCGGGGAAAGCACAGATACGCAGTATTTT. This gives the protein CASSLRGESTDTQYF.

Comment on this clone: The same CDR3 also results from other DNA sequences found in this sample. The rearrangement joins TRBV7-8 to TRBJ1-1; TRBD1 is a possible D gene (6 bases). Germline V gene data show CDR1 as SGHVS and CDR2 as FQNEAQ. This CDR3 comprises 14 residues. The V end was cut by 1 base, the J end by 4 bases, with 10 bases between. As DNA, the CDR3 is TGTGCCAGCAGCTTAGTAGAACAGGGCACTGAAGCTTTCTTT. Residues: CASSLVEQGTEAFF.